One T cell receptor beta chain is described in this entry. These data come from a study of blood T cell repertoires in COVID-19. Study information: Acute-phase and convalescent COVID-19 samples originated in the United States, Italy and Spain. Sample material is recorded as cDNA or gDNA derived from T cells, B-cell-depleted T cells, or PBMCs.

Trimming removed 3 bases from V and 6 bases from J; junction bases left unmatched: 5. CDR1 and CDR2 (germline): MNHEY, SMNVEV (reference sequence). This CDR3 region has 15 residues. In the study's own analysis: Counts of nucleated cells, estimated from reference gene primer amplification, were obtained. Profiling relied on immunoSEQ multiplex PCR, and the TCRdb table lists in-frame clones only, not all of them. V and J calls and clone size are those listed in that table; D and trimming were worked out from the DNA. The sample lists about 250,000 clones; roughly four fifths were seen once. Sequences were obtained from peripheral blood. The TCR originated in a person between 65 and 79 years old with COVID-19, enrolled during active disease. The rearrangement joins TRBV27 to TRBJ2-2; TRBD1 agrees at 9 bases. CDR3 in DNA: TGTGCCAGCAGTTTCTCGACAGGGGGAGCCGGGGAGCTGTTTTTT. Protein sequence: CASSFSTGGAGELFF.